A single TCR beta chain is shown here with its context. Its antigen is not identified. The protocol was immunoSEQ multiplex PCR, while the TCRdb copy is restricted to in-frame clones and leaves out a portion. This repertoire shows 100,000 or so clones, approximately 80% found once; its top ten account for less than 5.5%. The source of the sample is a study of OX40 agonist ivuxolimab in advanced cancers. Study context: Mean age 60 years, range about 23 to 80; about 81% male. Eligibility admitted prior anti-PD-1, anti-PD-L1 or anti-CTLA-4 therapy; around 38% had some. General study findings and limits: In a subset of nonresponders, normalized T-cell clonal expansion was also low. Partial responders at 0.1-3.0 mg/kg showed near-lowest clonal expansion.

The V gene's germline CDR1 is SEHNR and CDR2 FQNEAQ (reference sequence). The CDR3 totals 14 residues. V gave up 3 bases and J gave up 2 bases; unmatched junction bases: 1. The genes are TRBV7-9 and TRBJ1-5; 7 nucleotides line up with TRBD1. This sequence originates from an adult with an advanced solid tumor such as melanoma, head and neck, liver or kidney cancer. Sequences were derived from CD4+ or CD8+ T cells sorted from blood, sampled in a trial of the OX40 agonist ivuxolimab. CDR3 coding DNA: TGTGCCAGCAGCTTCGGACAGGGCAATCAGCCCCAGCATTTT. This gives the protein CASSFGQGNQPQHF.